These 26 T cell receptor beta chains came from one sample sequenced in a study of a mutant IDH1 vaccine in newly diagnosed glioma. Sequencing was performed with immunoSEQ multiplex PCR; in TCRdb, only in-frame clones are kept and a portion is missing. The sample lists 90,000 to 100,000 clones; roughly nine tenths were seen once. Time point denoted: week 47, end of study. Every single dose of the vaccine, 300 ug of mutant IDH1 20-mer peptide, came with topical imiquimod. Which antigens these TCRs recognize remains unknown. The source material was PBMCs, sampled from a glioma patient whose treatment included an IDH1 peptide vaccine. The receptors were sampled from a woman aged 45 to 65 with glioma.

In this sample, this clone turned up a few times. This CDR3 reads CASSPGGQGGQPQHF. The DNA of the CDR3 is TGTGCCAGTAGTCCAGGGGGACAGGGCGGACAGCCCCAGCATTTT. The chain links TRBV19 to TRBJ1-5, with 9 bases fitting TRBD1. Trimming cost V 5 bases and J 7 bases; bases outside gene matches: 9. The CDR3 has 15 amino acids. Per germline, CDR1 LNHDA and CDR2 SQIVND (reference sequence). Using reference TRBV19 and TRBJ1-5 for the parts outside the CDR3, the full variable domain is DGGITQSPKYLFRKEGQNVTLSCEQNLNHDAMYWYRQDPGQGLRLIYYSQIVNDFQKGDIAEGYSVSREKKESFPLTVTSAQKNPTAFYLCASSPGGQGGQPQHFGDGTRLSIL.

As concerns this clone: One end of the junction is discordant with germline, which a read error may explain. The chain uses TRBV7-9 and TRBJ1-4; the D is unclear. Germline V lookup: CDR1 SEHNR, CDR2 FQNEAQ (reference sequence). The CDR3 totals 12 residues. In DNA form, the CDR3 reads TGTGCCAGCTCCGCTATTAATAAAAAACTGTTTTTT. Residues: CASSAINKKLFF.

The rearrangement uses TRBV28 and TRBJ2-7, with 9 bases aligning to TRBD2. From germline, CDR1 is MDHEN and CDR2 SYDVKM. The CDR3 length is 15 residues. V lost 5 bases to trimming and J lost 2 bases; unmatched junction nucleotides: 7. The CDR3 is CASSPGTSPTYEQYF. CDR3 nucleotide sequence: TGTGCCAGCAGTCCCGGGACTAGCCCAACCTACGAGCAGTACTTC.

J is TRBJ2-1 and V is TRBV30; no clear D gene. Germline V gene lookup returns CDR1 GTSNPN and CDR2 SVGIG (reference sequence). The CDR3 covers 11 residues. The V gene lost 3 bases and the J gene lost 12 bases, with 12 bases spanning the gap. The CDR3, as DNA: TGTGCCTGGAGCCCTTCCGACGGGCAGTTCTTC. Amino acid sequence: CAWSPSDGQFF.

The rearrangement joins TRBV5-6 to TRBJ2-2, with a weak D call TRBD2 (6 bases). V was pared by 1 base and J by 6 bases, with 10 bases between. This CDR3 is built from 14 residues. The V gene's germline CDR1 is SGHDT and CDR2 YYEEEE. The CDR3 loop reads CASSLRGLSGELFF. The CDR3 DNA is TGTGCCAGCAGCTTGAGGGGACTCTCCGGGGAGCTGTTTTTT.

The chain uses TRBV10-3 and TRBJ1-5; D perhaps matches TRBD1 (6 bases). CDR3 length: 13 amino acids. Trimming cost V 7 bases and J 5 bases, with 12 bases left between them. Germline V gene sequence: CDR1 ENHRY, CDR2 SYGVKD. DNA of the CDR3: TGTGCCATCATTAGGGGGGGAGATCAGCCCCAGCATTTT. This codes for CAIIRGGDQPQHF.

V usage is TRBV5-1 and J usage is TRBJ2-3; D is ambiguous. Trimming stripped 0 bases from V and 4 bases from J, with 18 bases between. The CDR3 contains 17 residues. Per germline, CDR1 SGHRS and CDR2 YFSETQ. CDR3 in amino acids: CASSLEGRKRLADTQYF. The CDR3 coding sequence is TGCGCCAGCAGCTTGGAAGGTAGGAAACGGCTGGCAGATACGCAGTATTTT.

This clone is a singleton in its sample. The chain employs TRBV19 and TRBJ1-4; TRBD1 might be the D (5 bases). The germline V and J ends were trimmed by 11 bases and 4 bases, with 14 bases remaining between them. Germline CDR1 LNHDA, CDR2 SQIVND (reference sequence). The CDR3 length is 13 residues. CDR3 residues: CASGRRGNEKLFF. The DNA of the CDR3 is TGTGCCTCAGGGCGGCGGGGTAATGAAAAACTGTTTTTT.

The chain employs TRBV14 and TRBJ1-5; D is unclear. V lost 0 bases, J lost 3 bases, and 6 bases lay in between. This CDR3 region has 14 residues. The germline gives CDR1 SGHDN, CDR2 FVKESK. CDR3 DNA: TGTGCCAGCAGCCAAGACCATTCCAATCAGCCCCAGCATTTT. It specifies CASSQDHSNQPQHF.

The DNA of the CDR3 is TGTGCCACCAGCCCCCGGGGCGGGAACACTGAAGCTTTCTTT. Translation gives CATSPRGGNTEAFF. The chain employs TRBV15 and TRBJ1-1, with D maybe TRBD1 (5 bases). The CDR3 spans 14 residues. Per the germline V gene, CDR1 is LNHNV and CDR2 is YYDKDF (reference sequence). V lost 5 bases and J lost 1, with 11 bases in between.

The chain carries TRBV6-1 and TRBJ1-6; D is uncertain. Germline assignment: CDR1 MNHNS and CDR2 SASEGT. The CDR3 totals 18 residues. The V end lost 0 bases, the J end lost 4 bases, and 16 bases lay between the germline ends. In nucleotides, the CDR3 is TGTGCCAGCAGTGAAGCGGTCGTTCTTGGAAGGTATAATTCACCCCTCCACTTT. Protein sequence: CASSEAVVLGRYNSPLHF.

J is TRBJ1-2 and V is TRBV10-3; D is uncertain. The V and J ends lost 0 bases and 6 bases respectively, with 2 bases between them. There are 11 residues in the CDR3. Germline values: CDR1 ENHRY, CDR2 SYGVKD. The CDR3 reads CAISESHGYTF. The CDR3 nucleotides are TGTGCCATCAGTGAGTCTCATGGCTACACCTTC.

This rearrangement joins TRBV6-5 to TRBJ1-1; 11 bases match TRBD1. Looked up from germline, CDR1 is MNHEY and CDR2 is SVGAGI. The J segment lost 10 bases and the V segment lost 6 bases, leaving 7 bases of the junction unmatched. This CDR3 is 13 amino acids long. DNA of the CDR3: TGTGCCAGCAGAGGACAGGGGGCGAAGGGAGCTTTCTTT. This sequence encodes CASRGQGAKGAFF.

This clone was counted between two and nine times. V is TRBV6-4 and J is TRBJ2-7; 10 bases fit TRBD1. Looked up from germline, CDR1 is MRHNA and CDR2 is SNTAGT. The CDR3 covers 16 residues. The junction had 13 bases not matched to a gene; V was cut back by 8 bases and J by 3 bases. In nucleotides, the CDR3 is TGTGCCAGCCTCCTACCCTTCCGGGACAGGGGCTACGAGCAGTACTTC. Translation: CASLLPFRDRGYEQYF.

The V call is TRBV7-9, the J call TRBJ1-5; a weak D match, TRBD1 (5 bases). The V end lost 4 bases, the J end lost 6 bases, and 10 bases lay between the germline ends. This CDR3 region has 13 residues. Germline V lookup: CDR1 SEHNR, CDR2 FQNEAQ (reference sequence). The CDR3 loop reads CASSSGHRQPQHF. DNA of the CDR3: TGTGCCAGCAGCTCCGGACACCGTCAGCCCCAGCATTTT.

The CDR3 bases are TGTGCCAGCAGTTTTGGCAGTTATCAGCCCCAGCATTTT. Encoded protein: CASSFGSYQPQHF. The chain combines TRBV27 with TRBJ1-5, with D unclear. V dropped 3 bases and J dropped 5 bases, with 8 bases sitting between them. The CDR3 length is 13 residues. Germline V gene lookup returns CDR1 MNHEY and CDR2 SMNVEV (reference sequence).

This sequence joins TRBV5-5 and TRBJ2-7, with 10 bases fitting TRBD1. CDR3 size: 15 residues. Looked up from germline, CDR1 is SGHKS and CDR2 is YYEKEE (reference sequence). V lost 1 base and J lost 5; bases outside the gene matches: 6. This CDR3 reads CASSLWGTGDDEQYF. The CDR3 region has the DNA TGTGCCAGCAGCTTGTGGGGGACAGGGGACGACGAGCAGTACTTC.

Details on this clone: Other DNA sequences within the sample encode an identical CDR3. CDR3 sequence (DNA): TGTGCCAGTAGACCCTCTCGCAGCGGGTCCTACGAGCAGTACTTC. This translates into CASRPSRSGSYEQYF. This chain uses TRBV19 with TRBJ2-7; perhaps TRBD2 as D (6 bases). Germline V gives CDR1 LNHDA, CDR2 SQIVND (reference sequence). V was cut by 6 bases and J by 1 base, with 16 bases left in between. This CDR3 comprises 15 residues.

The chain links TRBV28 to TRBJ1-5, with no clear D. CDR3 size: 17 residues. Germline CDR1 reads MDHEN; CDR2 reads SYDVKM. Trimming shortened V by 6 bases and J by 0 bases, and 18 bases separated the two germline ends. CDR3 DNA: TGTGCCAGCAGGAAAAGTGTCGGGCTTTATAGCAATCAGCCCCAGCATTTT. Translated, it gives CASRKSVGLYSNQPQHF.

The chain has TRBV18 and TRBJ2-1, with unresolved D. The CDR3 has 14 amino acids. CDR1 KGHSH and CDR2 LQKENI come from the germline V gene. V was pared by 0 bases and J by 2 bases, with 5 bases between. The CDR3 reads CASSPPLTYNEQFF. Written as DNA, the CDR3 is TGTGCCAGCTCACCACCCCTTACCTACAATGAGCAGTTCTTC.

The chain carries TRBV10-3 and TRBJ2-1; 8 positions match TRBD1. V lost 0 bases to trimming and J lost 4 bases; unmatched junction nucleotides: 5. Germline CDR1 ENHRY, CDR2 SYGVKD. The CDR3 sequence is 16 residues long. CDR3 region: CAISESEGQGYNEQFF. CDR3 DNA sequence: TGTGCCATCAGTGAGTCTGAAGGACAGGGTTACAATGAGCAGTTCTTC.

This clone has only a few counts. The V call is TRBV19, the J call TRBJ2-5, with 8 positions matching TRBD2. V shed 10 bases, J shed 5 bases, and the junction held 12 bases outside the gene matches. Looked up from germline, CDR1 is LNHDA and CDR2 is SQIVND (reference sequence). There are 14 residues in the CDR3. The CDR3 loop reads CATSYGGGSETQYF. The CDR3, as DNA: TGTGCCACCTCTTACGGGGGGGGGTCCGAGACCCAGTACTTC.

The chain combines TRBV18 with TRBJ2-1, with D unclear. This CDR3 region has 15 residues. V was cut by 3 bases and J by 2 bases, with 11 bases left in between. Germline V CDR1 and CDR2: KGHSH, LQKENI. CDR3 coding DNA: TGTGCCAGCTCACCCCTGGCGGATCCCTACAATGAGCAGTTCTTC. Translation gives CASSPLADPYNEQFF.

This chain uses TRBV5-1 with TRBJ2-7; 9 bases match TRBD2. Germline CDR1 reads SGHRS; CDR2 reads YFSETQ. The length of the CDR3 is 14 residues. J gave up 6 bases and V 5 bases, and 9 bases lay outside the gene matches. The CDR3 here is CASRLSGSKTEQYF. The CDR3 DNA sequence: TGCGCCAGCAGACTTAGCGGGAGTAAGACCGAGCAGTACTTC.

V gene TRBV5-1 combines with J gene TRBJ2-1; D is perhaps TRBD1 (6 bases). The CDR3 spans 15 residues. Germline values: CDR1 SGHRS, CDR2 YFSETQ. V gave up 1 base and J gave up 4 bases, with 12 bases separating them. CDR3 nucleotide sequence: TGCGCCAGCAGCTTGCGGGACACACTGTACAATGAGCAGTTCTTC. Translating it yields CASSLRDTLYNEQFF.

The chain couples TRBV28 to TRBJ2-5; 8 bases are a match to TRBD1. There are 15 residues in the CDR3. Germline values: CDR1 MDHEN, CDR2 SYDVKM. Trimming at V came to 2 bases and at J to 5 bases, leaving 7 bases not matched to a gene. As DNA, the CDR3 is TGTGCCAGCAGTTTAACCCACACAGGGGGGGAGACCCAGTACTTC. It specifies CASSLTHTGGETQYF.